This TCR beta chain is from a study of blood T cells in healthy people across ages. Findings of the study overall: With age, beta diversity per million T cells declined roughly linearly, significantly by 30 to 40.

The V end was cut by 3 bases, the J end by 5 bases, with 16 bases between. The CDR3 covers 15 residues. CDR1 MNHNS and CDR2 SASEGT come from the germline V gene. Together with a sample-barcoded 5' primer, a J-beta primer mix was included in a second PCR lasting roughly 6 to 12 cycles. TCRdb re-derived calls from the 5' RACE reads in MiXCR, one entry per CDR3 protein. In the table there are some 780,000 distinct CDR3 sequences, roughly 56% of which are singletons. In the case of this clonotype: What it binds is not known.

Each donor was a healthy Caucasian individual from Russia, aged about 6 to 95. The sample, around 10 milliliters of peripheral blood, was drawn from each donor. The material sequenced was blood. This sequence originates from a man aged 35-49 years in good health. V usage is TRBV6-1 and J usage is TRBJ1-1; D is ambiguous. The CDR3 loop is CASSDLSGVITEAFF. The CDR3 DNA is TGTGCCAGCAGTGATCTCAGTGGGGTGATAACTGAAGCTTTCTTT.